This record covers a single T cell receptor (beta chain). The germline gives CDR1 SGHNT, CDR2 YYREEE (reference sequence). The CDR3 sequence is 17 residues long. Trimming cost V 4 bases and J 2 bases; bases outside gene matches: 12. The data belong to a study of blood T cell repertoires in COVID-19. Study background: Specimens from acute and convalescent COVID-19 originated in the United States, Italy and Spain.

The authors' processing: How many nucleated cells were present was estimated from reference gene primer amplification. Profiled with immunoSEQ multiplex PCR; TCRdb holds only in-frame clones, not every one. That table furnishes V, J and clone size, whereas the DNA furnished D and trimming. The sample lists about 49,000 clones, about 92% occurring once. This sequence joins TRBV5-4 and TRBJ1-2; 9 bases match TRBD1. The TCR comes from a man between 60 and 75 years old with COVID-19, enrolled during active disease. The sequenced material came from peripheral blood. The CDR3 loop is CASSQGQGLGLNYGYTF. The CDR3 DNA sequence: TGTGCCAGCAGCCAAGGACAGGGGTTGGGCCTCAACTATGGCTACACCTTC.